This is a list of T cell receptor beta chains from one sample in a study of response to subunit inactivated influenza vaccine. TCRdb processed the RT-PCR reads anew with MiXCR; each CDR3 protein has one entry. The sample carries about 700,000 distinct CDR3 sequences, 14% recorded once. The source material was PBMCs from blood, sampled approximately 15 days before vaccination. The receptors shown here come from a man in his fifties who received an inactivated influenza vaccine. CDR3s include the opening cysteine and the closing phenylalanine or tryptophan. D genes are given only for firm matches. Expanded clones are given a class, and other clones once, few, many or no size at all.

CDR3 DNA: TGTGCCAGCAGTTACTCCTCGGCGAGGTCCTACAATGAGCAGTTCTTC
CDR3 protein: CASSYSSARSYNEQFF
J gene: TRBJ2-1
V gene: TRBV6-5
D gene: .
clone size: .

CDR3 DNA: TGCAGTGCTAGAGATTTGGGGTTCCCTGAGCAGTTCTTC
CDR3 protein: CSARDLGFPEQFF
J gene: TRBJ2-1
V gene: TRBV20-1
D gene: .
clone size: many

CDR3 DNA: TGTGCCAGCAGCTTAGCGGGACCAGGCTCCTACGAGCAGTACTTC
CDR3 protein: CASSLAGPGSYEQYF
J gene: TRBJ2-7
V gene: TRBV7-8
D gene: .
clone size: .

CDR3 DNA: TGTGCCAGCAGCTCCCTCGGCCAGGCGGGGTCCGCCTACGAGCAGTACTTC
CDR3 protein: CASSSLGQAGSAYEQYF
J gene: TRBJ2-7
V gene: TRBV11-2
D gene: .
clone size: .

CDR3 DNA: TGTGCCAGCAGTGACGGCCAAGGGGGGACTGAAGCTTTCTTT
CDR3 protein: CASSDGQGGTEAFF
J gene: TRBJ1-1
V gene: TRBV6-4
D gene: .
clone size: many

CDR3 DNA: TGCGCCAGCAGCTTGGATGGGGGGTCGGTCACCGGGGAGCTGTTTTTT
CDR3 protein: CASSLDGGSVTGELFF
J gene: TRBJ2-2
V gene: TRBV5-1
D gene: .
clone size: few

CDR3 DNA: TGTGCCAGCAGTGCTTTTGCATGGGGCAATCAGCCCCAGCATTTT
CDR3 protein: CASSAFAWGNQPQHF
J gene: TRBJ1-5
V gene: TRBV6-1
D gene: .
clone size: few

CDR3 DNA: TGTGCCAGCAGCACGGGACAGGGGAATCACGAGCAGTACTTC
CDR3 protein: CASSTGQGNHEQYF
J gene: TRBJ2-7
V gene: TRBV7-9
D gene: TRBD1
clone size: few

CDR3 DNA: TGCAGTGCTAGCTCCCGGGGACAGGGATTCTATGGCTACACCTTC
CDR3 protein: CSASSRGQGFYGYTF
J gene: TRBJ1-2
V gene: TRBV20-1
D gene: TRBD1
clone size: few

CDR3 DNA: TGTGCCTCCCGAGGGGAAGAGGGACTAGCGGGAGTCTACTACAATGAGCAGTTCTTC
CDR3 protein: CASRGEEGLAGVYYNEQFF
J gene: TRBJ2-1
V gene: TRBV11-1
D gene: TRBD2
clone size: .

CDR3 DNA: TGTGCCAGCAGTCTAATTAGAGCCCGGGACCGTGGGCCCCAGCATTTT
CDR3 protein: CASSLIRARDRGPQHF
J gene: TRBJ1-5
V gene: TRBV27
D gene: .
clone size: .

CDR3 DNA: TGTGCCAGCAGTTTCGACAAAGTGGTTGAGCAGTTCTTC
CDR3 protein: CASSFDKVVEQFF
J gene: TRBJ2-1
V gene: TRBV12-3/TRBV12-4
D gene: .
clone size: .

CDR3 DNA: TGTGCCAGCAGCTTAAACTCCCCCGGGACAGGGAACCAGCCCCAGCATTTT
CDR3 protein: CASSLNSPGTGNQPQHF
J gene: TRBJ1-5
V gene: TRBV7-2
D gene: TRBD1
clone size: few

CDR3 DNA: TGTGCCAGCAGAGATACGGCGGGAGGTCAAGAGACCCAGTACTTC
CDR3 protein: CASRDTAGGQETQYF
J gene: TRBJ2-5
V gene: TRBV3-1
D gene: TRBD2
clone size: .

CDR3 DNA: TGTGCCAGCTCACCACCGCAGACCTACGAGCAGTACTTC
CDR3 protein: CASSPPQTYEQYF
J gene: TRBJ2-7
V gene: TRBV18
D gene: .
clone size: few

CDR3 DNA: TGTGCCATCAGTGAGGGGGACATCACAGATACGCAGTATTTT
CDR3 protein: CAISEGDITDTQYF
J gene: TRBJ2-3
V gene: TRBV10-3
D gene: .
clone size: .

CDR3 DNA: TGTGCCATCGGACCGGGACAGCCGAACACTGAAGCTTTCTTT
CDR3 protein: CAIGPGQPNTEAFF
J gene: TRBJ1-1
V gene: TRBV10-3
D gene: TRBD1
clone size: .

CDR3 DNA: TGTGCCAGCAGCTTGGTTACAGGGGGGCGGGAAAAACTGTTTTTT
CDR3 protein: CASSLVTGGREKLFF
J gene: TRBJ1-4
V gene: TRBV11-2
D gene: TRBD1
clone size: few

CDR3 DNA: TGCAGCGTTGTAGGGCCTACAGGATACGAGCAGTACTTC
CDR3 protein: CSVVGPTGYEQYF
J gene: TRBJ2-7
V gene: TRBV29-1
D gene: .
clone size: .

CDR3 DNA: TGCGCCAGCAGCTCCTCCGGGACAGGGGGCCCTTACACTGAAGCTTTCTTT
CDR3 protein: CASSSSGTGGPYTEAFF
J gene: TRBJ1-1
V gene: TRBV5-1
D gene: TRBD1
clone size: few

CDR3 DNA: TGTGCCAGCAGGCCGAGGGGGGCCTACGATGAGCAGTTCTTC
CDR3 protein: CASRPRGAYDEQFF
J gene: TRBJ2-1
V gene: TRBV27
D gene: .
clone size: .

CDR3 DNA: TGCGCCAGCAGTGAGAACAGAATATCCTACGAGCAGTACTTC
CDR3 protein: CASSENRISYEQYF
J gene: TRBJ2-7
V gene: TRBV10-2
D gene: .
clone size: .

CDR3 DNA: TGTGCCAGCAGCTTAGCGGGAGGAAGCGATGAGCAGTTCTTC
CDR3 protein: CASSLAGGSDEQFF
J gene: TRBJ2-1
V gene: TRBV7-3
D gene: TRBD2
clone size: many

CDR3 DNA: TGTGCCTGGAGTGTCCGCCCAGGGCAGGGGAGTTCCTACGAGCAGTACTTC
CDR3 protein: CAWSVRPGQGSSYEQYF
J gene: TRBJ2-7
V gene: TRBV30
D gene: .
clone size: few